This T cell receptor (beta chain) was sequenced in a study of blood T cell repertoires in COVID-19. CDR3 length: 15 amino acids. Germline CDR1 and CDR2: MRHNA and SNTAGT. V lost 4 bases to trimming and J lost 1 base, with 8 bases between them. Assay used: immunoSEQ multiplex PCR; TCRdb lists only in-frame clones, some missing. The sample lists roughly 250,000 clones, roughly 85% occurring once. Participants reported their clinical history, and cohort assignment relied on those reports. This chain connects TRBV6-4 to TRBJ2-6, with D uncertain. Sequenced input: PBMCs or T cells enriched from blood (not recorded which). The clonotype was recovered from a woman aged 30 to 39 who had recovered from COVID-19. The CDR3 spells CASSATKSGANVLTF. The CDR3 DNA follows: TGTGCCAGCAGTGCTACTAAGTCTGGGGCCAACGTCCTGACTTTC.